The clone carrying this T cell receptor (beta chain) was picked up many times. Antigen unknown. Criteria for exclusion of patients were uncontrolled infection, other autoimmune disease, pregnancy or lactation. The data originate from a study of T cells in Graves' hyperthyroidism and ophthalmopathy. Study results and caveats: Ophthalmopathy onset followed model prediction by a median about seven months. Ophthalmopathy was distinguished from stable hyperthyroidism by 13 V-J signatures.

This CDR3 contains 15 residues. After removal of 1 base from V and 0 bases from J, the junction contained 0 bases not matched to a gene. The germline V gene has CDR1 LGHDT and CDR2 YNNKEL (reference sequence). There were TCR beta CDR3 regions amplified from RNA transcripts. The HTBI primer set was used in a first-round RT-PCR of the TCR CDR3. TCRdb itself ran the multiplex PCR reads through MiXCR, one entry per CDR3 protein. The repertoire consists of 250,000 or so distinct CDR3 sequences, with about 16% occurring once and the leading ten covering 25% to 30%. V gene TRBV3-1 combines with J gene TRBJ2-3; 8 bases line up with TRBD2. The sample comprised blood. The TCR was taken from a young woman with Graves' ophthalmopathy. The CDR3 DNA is TGTGCCAGCAGCCAAGTAGCGGGGAGCACAGATACGCAGTATTTT. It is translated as CASSQVAGSTDTQYF.